The TCR beta chain under discussion was sequenced for a study of shared clonotypes between healthy human individuals (dated by TCRdb to 2019 to 2021). The study in broad terms: Three men and two women, aged 18 to 49 years, made up the cohort. Each donor's leukapheresis produced roughly between roughly 0.85 and 9.5 billion PBMCs. Libraries were prepared and TCR repertoires were sequenced by different laboratories using diverse techniques, in order to increase sequencing depth and limit assay-specific biases. To estimate repertoire size and how much clonotypes are shared between individuals, the study performed deep sequencing of blood TCR repertoires from about 5 healthy adults. For each donor, CD4 naive and CD4 memory were each given three plates, CD8 naive was given two plates, and CD8 memory was given one plate.

The donors were healthy, HIV-negative adults who had no recently reported acute infections or vaccinations. All donors were Caucasian adults living in Nashville, Tennessee, USA. CD4+ T cells were enriched by magnetic negative selection, after which naive cells were positively selected on CD45RA and the negative fraction was taken as the memory subset. Blood was obtained by leukapheresis, after which PBMCs were separated by Ficoll-Histopaque density gradient centrifugation and cryopreserved in liquid nitrogen vapor phase. Analytical flow cytometry was used to check the purity and quantity of each magnetically sorted T cell population. Each sorted fraction had its genomic DNA isolated and then quantified by UV absorbance on a Nanodrop 2000c. V and J are truncated by 4 bases and 6 bases respectively, leaving an intervening sequence of 15 bases. CDR1 and CDR2 were assigned from the germline V gene (reference sequence) as SGHNT and YYREEE. The CDR3 contains 14 residues, cysteine and phenylalanine counted. Of the read, only the CDR3 DNA is kept; its 42 bases are in frame from base 1.

Using the deep immunoSEQ assay, TCR CDR3 regions were amplified from genomic DNA by multiplex PCR. Extracted genomic DNA from each cell subset was distributed evenly across all wells of several immunoSEQ 96-well plates, and each plate was treated as a replicate. For sorted subsets, 200 to 250 ng of genomic DNA, equivalent to around 31,000 T cell genomes, went into each replicate PCR. The purified libraries were quantified using a Qubit 3.0 fluorometer, sized with a Bioanalyzer 2100, and then quantified again using the KAPA Library Quantification kit. Each immunoSEQ 96-well plate was sequenced on its own single-read 150-cycle Illumina NextSeq 550 flow cell. In the paper's pipeline: Because the immunoSEQ output held only junctional sequences and lacked quality scores, the filtering could not match the filtering applied to full-length reads. To assign V/J genes and CDR3, sequences were annotated using PyIR, a Python wrapper for IgBLAST v1.9, with IMGT germline references. Any read was removed if the V/J assignment was weak (E-value above 1e-6), the CDR3 was missing, or the read contained stop codons, out-of-frame junctions, or ambiguous translated residues. V3J clonotypes were defined by identical inferred V gene, J gene, and CDR3 amino acid sequence. To compute the percentage overlap between repertoires, the number of shared unique clonotypes was divided by the size of the smaller repertoire. RTK rarefaction, the Chao1 estimator, and Recon v2.1 estimates of unobserved clonotypes were used to assess repertoire richness. OLGA was used to compute generation probabilities for all TCRbeta clonotypes that the gDNA method yielded from a handful of donors. In TCRdb, the immuneACCESS table is reduced to in-frame sequences with V and J assigned. These tables do not hold every clone; where another copy was compared, an unresolved V gene accounts for under half, and the others remain unexplained. V and J calls and clone size are given by that table; D and trimming were obtained from the DNA. For this sample there are 2 million to 2.5 million clones; 85% to 95% appear just once. The ten largest clones capture under 0.45% of the sample.

What the research found in general, with its limitations: Based on pairwise subsampling, the degree of clonotype sharing among donors was expected to be affected by sequencing depth. Naive subsets generally had larger estimated clonotype richness than memory subsets. Higher generation probabilities were observed for clonotypes shared by all four sorted-subset donors than for non-shared clonotypes. Sampling was restricted to blood, and TCR repertoires in tissues likely differ from the TCR repertoires found in blood. Sharing across a few donors was observed for 4.5% to 6.5% of naive CD4, over 3% of naive CD8, 2.3% of memory CD4, and over 0.3% of memory CD8 clonotypes. Rarefaction of sorted-subset datasets indicated incomplete sequencing despite the large sequencing depth. The small number of donors limited the genetic and exposure-history diversity represented.

A remark on this clone: Its antigen specificity is not known. Base qualities are not recorded, but no much larger clone differs from it by a single base.

The sequence was obtained from a man between 18 and 29 years old in good health. Some clones in this sample may be carry-over from other donors' samples. The sample taken for sequencing was naive CD4+ T cells from PBMCs. The cell subset or site tag for this specimen amounts to: CD45RA+ positively selected. The sequence links TRBV5-4 to TRBJ2-3; the D gene is perhaps TRBD2, from 7 matching bases. The sequenced DNA: TGTGCCAGCAGCCCGAGGGGGGGAAGGGATACGCAGTATTTT. Protein translation: CASSPRGGRDTQYF.